This passage covers 19 T cell receptor beta chains from one sample sequenced in a study of T cell clonality in common variable immunodeficiency. These TCRs are of unknown antigen specificity. The method was immunoSEQ multiplex PCR; TCRdb's version includes in-frame clones alone and lacks a portion of them. The specimen gives 15,000 to 25,000 clones without singletons; the ten biggest hold under 25%. Broader study findings: Reportedly, TCR beta sequences from common variable immunodeficiency showed fewer deletions and N-nucleotide insertions.

The sample taken for sequencing was peripheral blood mononuclear cells. These receptors all come from a human donor with common variable immunodeficiency.

A few counts support this clone. The CDR3 end lies 3 residues beyond the end of the read and is filled in from the germline J gene. The chain uses TRBV7-9 and TRBJ2-1, with 7 nucleotides matching TRBD1. The CDR3 is made up of 13 amino acids. Germline CDR1 reads SEHNR; CDR2 reads FQNEAQ (reference sequence). V was pared by 0 bases and J by 8 bases, with 1 base of the junction left unmatched. CDR3 DNA, as far as it was read: TGTGCCAGCAGCTTAGCAGGGACAGATGAG. This translates into CASSLAGTDE. The full CDR3 sequence reads CASSLAGTDEQFF.

This clone has just a few counts. The read halts 3 residues ahead of the CDR3 end, with the missing end drawn from the germline J gene. This rearrangement joins TRBV30 to TRBJ2-5, with 8 nucleotides matching TRBD2. CDR3 length: 13 residues. The junction had 3 bases not matched to a gene; V was cut back by 1 base and J by 5 bases. Germline V CDR1 and CDR2: GTSNPN, SVGIG (reference sequence). Incomplete CDR3 DNA: TGTGCCTGGAGTGGTCCGGGGGGGGAGACC. Its protein product is CAWSGPGGET. The complete CDR3 reads CAWSGPGGETQYF.

The table lists this clone with a few counts. The DNA ends 3 residues before the CDR3 does, and the rest of the CDR3 is filled in from the germline J gene. The V gene is TRBV30, the J gene TRBJ2-3; D might be TRBD1 (6 bases). The germline V and J ends were trimmed by 4 bases and 3 bases, with 14 bases remaining between them. The CDR3 is 14 amino acids. Germline assignment: CDR1 GTSNPN and CDR2 SVGIG (reference sequence). The covered CDR3 bases are TGTGCCTGGAACCTCGGGACACAGACAGATACG. It is translated as CAWNLGTQTDT. The full CDR3 is CAWNLGTQTDTQYF.

This clone was counted a few times. The CDR3 is cut off 3 residues early in the read; its end comes from the germline J gene. The rearrangement joins TRBV7-2 to TRBJ2-3; no clear D. Germline CDR1 and CDR2: SGHTA and FQGNSA. CDR3 length: 14 residues. V lost 2 bases and J 6 bases, leaving 12 bases between the germline ends. CDR3 DNA (partial): TGTGCCAGCAGCTTATCCCCAGTACCCGATACG. Amino acids: CASSLSPVPDT. The whole CDR3 sequence is CASSLSPVPDTQYF.

Of note for this clone: The read ends 3 residues before the CDR3 terminus; that terminus is restored from the germline J gene. This chain links TRBV6-2 or TRBV6-3 with TRBJ1-2; D perhaps matches TRBD1 (5 bases). Germline V gives CDR1 MNHEY, CDR2 SVGEGT. V lost 7 bases and J 2 bases, leaving 14 bases between the germline ends. The CDR3 covers 14 residues. The covered CDR3 bases are TGTGCCAGCATGAGGACAACAAACAACTATGGC. Residues: CASMRTTNNYG. Given in full, the CDR3 is CASMRTTNNYGYTF.

This clone was found many times. Read data end 3 residues before the CDR3 end; the end is taken from the germline J gene. J is TRBJ1-2 and V is TRBV5-1, with 8 bases aligning to TRBD1. V trimming: 4 bases; J trimming: 2 bases; junction bases outside the gene matches: 7. This CDR3 has 15 residues. Germline V gene sequence: CDR1 SGHRS, CDR2 YFSETQ. Partial CDR3 DNA: TGCGCCAGCAGCCTGACAGGGGCGCTAAACTATGGC. Translating gives CASSLTGALNYG. The entire CDR3 reads CASSLTGALNYGYTF.

Concerning this clone itself: Read sequence stops 3 residues before the CDR3 end, and the germline J gene provides the missing end. The rearrangement links TRBV19 to TRBJ1-1; 8 bases match TRBD1. Trimming cost V 4 bases and J 1 base; bases outside gene matches: 11. There are 17 residues in the CDR3. Germline V gene sequence: CDR1 LNHDA, CDR2 SQIVND (reference sequence). The sequenced part of the CDR3 DNA is TGTGCCAGTAGTAGAAAAACAGGGGGAATCAGGAACACTGAA. This sequence encodes CASSRKTGGIRNTE. The full CDR3 is CASSRKTGGIRNTEAFF.

In regard to this clone: The CDR3 end is not reached by the read, which stops 3 residues before it; the germline J gene fills it in. The chain employs TRBV19 and TRBJ1-4; D is unresolved. V lost 5 bases and J lost 7, with 20 bases in between. This CDR3 has 16 residues. Germline V gene lookup returns CDR1 LNHDA and CDR2 SQIVND (reference sequence). CDR3 amino acids: CASSGGFFQLGEKLFF. The CDR3 DNA, read in part, is TGTGCCAGTAGTGGAGGGTTTTTTCAGCTCGGTGAAAAA. The variable domain in full, completed from reference TRBV19 and TRBJ1-4, reads DGGITQSPKYLFRKEGQNVTLSCEQNLNHDAMYWYRQDPGQGLRLIYYSQIVNDFQKGDIAEGYSVSREKKESFPLTVTSAQKNPTAFYLCASSGGFFQLGEKLFFGSGTQLSVL.

There are many counts of this clone. CDR3 DNA (partial): TGCGCCAGCAGTCAGGGAACTAATGAAAAA. It codes for CASSQGTNEK. The full CDR3 sequence reads CASSQGTNEKLFF. The chain links TRBV5-1 to TRBJ1-4; D possibly corresponds to TRBD1 (5 bases). The CDR3 end is not reached by the read, which stops 3 residues before it; the germline J gene fills it in. The germline V gene encodes CDR1 SGHRS and CDR2 YFSETQ. This CDR3 contains 13 residues. V was pared by 5 bases and J by 1 base, with 6 bases between.

This clone was recorded a few times. The read ends 3 residues shy of where the CDR3 ends; the end is completed using the germline J gene. The V and J genes are TRBV11-2 and TRBJ2-7; the D is unclear. Deletions cut 3 bases from V and 1 base from J, with 13 bases between. The CDR3 length is 15 residues. Germline CDR1 and CDR2: SGHAT and FQNNGV. The CDR3 DNA, read in part, is TGTGCCAGCAGCTTCGAACCCTATAGATCCTACGAG. Amino acids: CASSFEPYRSYE. The whole CDR3 sequence reads CASSFEPYRSYEQYF.

To note about this clone: The read halts 3 residues ahead of the CDR3 end, with the missing end drawn from the germline J gene. V usage is TRBV7-6 and J usage is TRBJ1-1; D gene unclear. V shed 0 bases and J shed 5 bases, with 16 bases lying between them. The germline V gene encodes CDR1 SGHVS and CDR2 FNYEAQ. This CDR3 is 16 amino acids long. The CDR3 protein is CASSLALIRGRTEAFF. The part of the CDR3 DNA that was read is TGTGCCAGCAGCTTAGCGCTTATTCGGGGTCGGACTGAA.

In this sample, this clone turned up a few times. Sequencing ends 3 residues short of the CDR3 end; the germline J gene provides the rest. The V and J genes are TRBV7-9 and TRBJ2-3; 8 bases are shared with TRBD1. V lost 5 bases and J lost 3; bases outside the gene matches: 4. Per germline, CDR1 SEHNR and CDR2 FQNEAQ (reference sequence). The CDR3 covers 14 residues. Incomplete CDR3 DNA: TGTGCCAGCAGCCTCAGGGGGCAGACAGATACG. Its protein is CASSLRGQTDT. The whole CDR3 protein reads CASSLRGQTDTQYF.

This clone has a handful of counts. The read ends 3 residues before the CDR3 terminus; that terminus is restored from the germline J gene. The rearrangement joins TRBV7-2 to TRBJ1-3, with D tentatively TRBD1 (5 bases). The CDR3 is made up of 15 amino acids. Trimming cost V 1 base and J 0 bases, with 7 bases left between them. In germline, CDR1 is SGHTA, CDR2 FQGNSA. The CDR3 loop reads CASSLGGNSGNTIYF. The covered CDR3 bases are TGTGCCAGCAGCTTAGGGGGCAACTCTGGAAACACC.

Note on this clone: Sequencing ends 3 residues short of the CDR3 end; the germline J gene provides the rest. The chain is built from TRBV7-9 and TRBJ1-2; D is ambiguous. Looked up from germline, CDR1 is SEHNR and CDR2 is FQNEAQ (reference sequence). V lost 6 bases to trimming and J lost 6 bases, with 8 bases between them. This CDR3 contains 11 residues. The chain's CDR3 is CASRPQNGYTF. CDR3 DNA, as far as it was read: TGTGCCAGCAGACCACAGAATGGC. Full variable domain (remainder filled in from reference TRBV7-9 and TRBJ1-2): DTGVSQNPRHKITKRGQNVTFRCDPISEHNRLYWYRQTLGQGPEFLTYFQNEAQLEKSRLLSDRFSAERPKGSFSTLEIQRTEQGDSAMYLCASRPQNGYTFGSGTRLTVV.

A few counts support this clone. From the germline J gene comes the end of the CDR3, since the read stops 3 residues before it. This chain links TRBV30 with TRBJ1-2, with a possible D match to TRBD1 (5 bases). Trimming removed 2 bases at V and 4 bases at J, with 17 bases between. The length of the CDR3 is 15 residues. The germline V gene has CDR1 GTSNPN and CDR2 SVGIG (reference sequence). Partial CDR3 DNA: TGTGCCTGGAGTCCGGTGCCTGACAGTTCCTATGGC. Translated: CAWSPVPDSSYG. The entire CDR3 protein is CAWSPVPDSSYGYTF.

Comments on this clone: The read comes to an end 3 residues before the CDR3 does, leaving the germline J gene to fill in the end. This chain links TRBV7-2 with TRBJ2-7, with a weak D call TRBD1 (6 bases). CDR1 is SGHTA and CDR2 is FQGNSA in the germline V gene. V lost 7 bases to trimming and J lost 1 base, with 14 bases between them. CDR3 size: 14 residues. The sequenced CDR3 bases are TGTGCCAGCAATGAACAGGGCCGGTCCTACGAG. Translated: CASNEQGRSYE. The CDR3 as a whole reads CASNEQGRSYEQYF.

This clone was seen more than once but under ten times. From the germline J gene comes the end of the CDR3, since the read stops 3 residues before it. The chain couples TRBV6-2 or TRBV6-3 to TRBJ1-6; D unresolved. The germline CDR1 and CDR2 sequences are MNHEY and SVGEGT. V lost 2 bases to trimming and J lost 10 bases, with 9 bases between them. The CDR3 has 13 residues. CDR3 bases read: TGTGCCAGCAGTTACGGCTCGCCCTCACCC. Amino acids: CASSYGSPSP. The CDR3 as a whole reads CASSYGSPSPLHF.

CDR3 bases read: TGTGCCAGCAGCCCCGGGGGGGGCTGGTCTGGC. Its protein is CASSPGGGWSG. The entire CDR3 is CASSPGGGWSGYTF. This rearrangement joins TRBV7-2 to TRBJ1-2, with D possibly matching TRBD1 (6 bases). Sequencing ends 3 residues short of the CDR3 end; the germline J gene provides the rest. This CDR3 has 14 residues. V lost 5 bases to trimming and J lost 7 bases, with 17 bases between them. From germline, CDR1 is SGHTA and CDR2 FQGNSA.

Only a few counts were recorded for this clone. The CDR3 end falls 3 residues outside the read, so it is completed with the germline J gene. V is TRBV23-1 and J is TRBJ2-1, with 10 bases matching TRBD1. TRBV23-1 is placed among ORFs of uncertain function. V was pared by 5 bases and J by 6 bases, with 7 bases of the junction left unmatched. The CDR3 is made up of 15 amino acids. CDR3 DNA, as far as it was read: TGCGCCAGCAGTGGGACAGGGGATATGTGCAATGAG. Translation: CASSGTGDMCNE. The CDR3 reads in full as CASSGTGDMCNEQFF.